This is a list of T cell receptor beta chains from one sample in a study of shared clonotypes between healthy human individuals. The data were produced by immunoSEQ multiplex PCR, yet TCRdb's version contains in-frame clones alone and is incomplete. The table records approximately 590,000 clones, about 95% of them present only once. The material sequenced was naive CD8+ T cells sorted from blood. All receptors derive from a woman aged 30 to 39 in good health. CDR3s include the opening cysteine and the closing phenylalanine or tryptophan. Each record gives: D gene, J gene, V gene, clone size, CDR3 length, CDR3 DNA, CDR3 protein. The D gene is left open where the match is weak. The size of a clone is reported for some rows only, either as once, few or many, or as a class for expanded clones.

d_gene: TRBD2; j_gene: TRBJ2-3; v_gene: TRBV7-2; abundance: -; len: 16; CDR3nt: TGTGCCAGCAGCTTAACACTGGGGGGGATCACAGATACGCAGTATTTT; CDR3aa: CASSLTLGGITDTQYF
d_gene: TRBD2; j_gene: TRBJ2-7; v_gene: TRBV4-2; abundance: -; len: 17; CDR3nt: TGTGCCAGCAGCCAGGTCGGGGGGGCAGCCGACTCCTACGAGCAGTACTTC; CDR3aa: CASSQVGGAADSYEQYF
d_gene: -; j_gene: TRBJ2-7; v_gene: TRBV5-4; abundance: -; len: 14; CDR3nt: TGTGCCAGCAGTACCGCCACTAGCTCCTACGAGCAGTACTTC; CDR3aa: CASSTATSSYEQYF
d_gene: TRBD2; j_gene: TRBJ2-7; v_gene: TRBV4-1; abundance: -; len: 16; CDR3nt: TGCGCCAGCAGCCAAGGGACTAGCGGAGGTCTCTACGAGCAGTACTTC; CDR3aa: CASSQGTSGGLYEQYF
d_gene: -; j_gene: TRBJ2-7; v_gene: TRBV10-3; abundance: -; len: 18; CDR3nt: TGTGCCATCAGTGAGCCGGACATTTCCGCCCCTAAAGGGAACGAGCAGTACTTC; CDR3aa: CAISEPDISAPKGNEQYF
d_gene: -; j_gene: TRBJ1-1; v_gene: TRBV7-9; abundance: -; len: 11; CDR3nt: TGTGCCACCAGACCAGGGGCTGAAGCTTTCTTT; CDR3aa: CATRPGAEAFF
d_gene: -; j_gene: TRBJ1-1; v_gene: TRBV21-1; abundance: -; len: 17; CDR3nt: TGTGCCAGCAGCAAAAGAAAAGTTGAGCTAAGAAGAGCTGAAGCTTTCTTT; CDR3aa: CASSKRKVELRRAEAFF
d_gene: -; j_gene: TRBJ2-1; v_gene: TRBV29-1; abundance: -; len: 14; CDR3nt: TGCAGCGTGGGCGGGGCCAACGCTCACAATGAGCAGTTCTTC; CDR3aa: CSVGGANAHNEQFF
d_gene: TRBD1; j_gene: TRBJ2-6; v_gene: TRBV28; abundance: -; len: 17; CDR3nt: TGTGCCAGCAGTTCTCAGGGGGCTTCCTCTGGGGCCAACGTCCTGACTTTC; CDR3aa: CASSSQGASSGANVLTF
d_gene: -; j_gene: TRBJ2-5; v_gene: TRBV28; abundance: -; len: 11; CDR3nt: TGTGCCAGCAGTTGGGGGGACAGTGCGTACTTC; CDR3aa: CASSWGDSAYF
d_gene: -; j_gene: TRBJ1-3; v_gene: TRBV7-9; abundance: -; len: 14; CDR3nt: TGTGCCAGCAGCTTTTCCGGGTCTGGAAACACCATATATTTT; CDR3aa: CASSFSGSGNTIYF
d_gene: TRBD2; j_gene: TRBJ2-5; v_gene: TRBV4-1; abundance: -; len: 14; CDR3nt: TGCGCCAGCAGCCAGGGACTAGCTGAGGAGACCCAGTACTTC; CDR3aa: CASSQGLAEETQYF
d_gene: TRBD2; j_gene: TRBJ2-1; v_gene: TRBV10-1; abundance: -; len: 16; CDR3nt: TGCGCCAGCAGTGAACAGCGGGAGGGTTATTACAATGAGCAGTTCTTC; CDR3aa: CASSEQREGYYNEQFF
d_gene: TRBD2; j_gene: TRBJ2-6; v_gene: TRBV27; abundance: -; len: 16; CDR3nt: TGTGCCAGCAGTTGGACTAGCCCTGGTGGGGCCAACGTCCTGACTTTC; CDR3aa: CASSWTSPGGANVLTF
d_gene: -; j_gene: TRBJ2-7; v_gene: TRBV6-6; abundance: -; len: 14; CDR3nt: TGTGCCAGCAGTTATCAGGGCCGAAGCTACGAGCAGTACTTC; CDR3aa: CASSYQGRSYEQYF
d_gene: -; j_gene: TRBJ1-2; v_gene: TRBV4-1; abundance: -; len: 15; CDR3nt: TGCGCCAGCAGCCCGGGACCCAAAATGGGCTATGGCTACACCTTC; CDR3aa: CASSPGPKMGYGYTF
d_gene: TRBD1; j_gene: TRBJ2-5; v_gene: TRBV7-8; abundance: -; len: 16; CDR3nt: TGTGCCAGCTTCTTGCTGGGACAGGGTTTTCAAGAGACCCAGTACTTC; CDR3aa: CASFLLGQGFQETQYF
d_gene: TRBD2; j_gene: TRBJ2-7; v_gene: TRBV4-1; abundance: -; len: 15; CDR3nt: TGCGCCAGCAGCCACGCGAGCGGGAGGGCTTACGAGCAGTACTTC; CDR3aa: CASSHASGRAYEQYF
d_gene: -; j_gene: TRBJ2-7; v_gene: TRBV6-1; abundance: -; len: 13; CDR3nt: TGTGCCAGCAGTGACCCTGGTCACTACGAGCAGTACTTC; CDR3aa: CASSDPGHYEQYF
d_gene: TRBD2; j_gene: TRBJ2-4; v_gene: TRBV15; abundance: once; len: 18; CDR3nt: TGTGCCACCAGCATCCCTTCCGGACTAGCGGCCCCCAAAAACATTCAGTACTTC; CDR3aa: CATSIPSGLAAPKNIQYF
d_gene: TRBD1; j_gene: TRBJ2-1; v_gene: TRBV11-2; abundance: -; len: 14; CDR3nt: TGTGCCAGCAGCTCCCGGGACAGCTACAATGAGCAGTTCTTC; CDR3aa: CASSSRDSYNEQFF
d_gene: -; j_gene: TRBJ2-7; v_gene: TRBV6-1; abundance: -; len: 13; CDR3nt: TGTGCCAGCAGAACGAGGGGATCCTACGAGCAGTACTTC; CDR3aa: CASRTRGSYEQYF
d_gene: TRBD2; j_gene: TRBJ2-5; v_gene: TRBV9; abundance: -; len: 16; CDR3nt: TGTGCCAGCAGCGTAGGGACTAGCGGATTACAAGAGACCCAGTACTTC; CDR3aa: CASSVGTSGLQETQYF
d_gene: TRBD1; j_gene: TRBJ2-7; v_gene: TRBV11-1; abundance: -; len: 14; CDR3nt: TGTGCCAGCAGCCAGGCGACAGGGGAGAACGAGCAGTACTTC; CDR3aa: CASSQATGENEQYF
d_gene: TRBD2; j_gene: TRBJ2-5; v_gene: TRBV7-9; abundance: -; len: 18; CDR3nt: TGTGCCAGCAGCTTAATTGGGACTAGCGGGAGGAATGAAGAGACCCAGTACTTC; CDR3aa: CASSLIGTSGRNEETQYF
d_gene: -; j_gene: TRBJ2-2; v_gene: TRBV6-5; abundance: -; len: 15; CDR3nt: TGTGCCAGCAGTTACTCGATGGAAAACACCGGGGAGCTGTTTTTT; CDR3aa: CASSYSMENTGELFF
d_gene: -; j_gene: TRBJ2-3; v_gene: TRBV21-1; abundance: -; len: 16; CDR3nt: TGTGCCAGCATCGATGCTAGCGAGACTCTGGGAGATACGCAGTATTTT; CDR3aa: CASIDASETLGDTQYF
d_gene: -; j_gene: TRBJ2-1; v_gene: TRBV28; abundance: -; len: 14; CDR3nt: TGTGCCAGCTTGGATTGGGGGGAGAGGAATGAGCAGTTCTTC; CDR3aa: CASLDWGERNEQFF
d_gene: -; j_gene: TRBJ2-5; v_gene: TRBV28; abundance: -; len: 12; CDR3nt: TGTGCCAGCAGTTTTGGGATGGAGACCCAGTACTTC; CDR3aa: CASSFGMETQYF
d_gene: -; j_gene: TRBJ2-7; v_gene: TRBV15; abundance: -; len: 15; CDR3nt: TGTGCCACCAGCAGAGAAGCGACATTAAACTACGAGCAGTACTTC; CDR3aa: CATSREATLNYEQYF
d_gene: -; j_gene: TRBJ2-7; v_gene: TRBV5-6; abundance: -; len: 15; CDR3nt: TGTGCCAGCAGCTCCGGACAGTTAGATTCCTACGAGCAGTACTTC; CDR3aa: CASSSGQLDSYEQYF
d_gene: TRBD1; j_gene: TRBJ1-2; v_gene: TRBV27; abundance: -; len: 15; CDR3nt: TGTGCCAGCAGTACGGGACAGGGTTATAGTGAGGGCTACACCTTC; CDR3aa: CASSTGQGYSEGYTF
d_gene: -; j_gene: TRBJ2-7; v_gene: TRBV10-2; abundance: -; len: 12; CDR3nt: TGCGCCAGCGTAGGGGCCACCTACGAGCAGTACTTC; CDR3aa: CASVGATYEQYF
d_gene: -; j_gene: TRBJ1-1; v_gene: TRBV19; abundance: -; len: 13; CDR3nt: TGTGCCAGTAACGTGGGGGGCTTCGCTGAAGCTTTCTTT; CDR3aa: CASNVGGFAEAFF
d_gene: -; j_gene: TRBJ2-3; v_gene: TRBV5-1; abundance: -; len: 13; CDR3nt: TGCGCCAGCAGCTTGGGTTTGTCAGATACGCAGTATTTT; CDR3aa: CASSLGLSDTQYF
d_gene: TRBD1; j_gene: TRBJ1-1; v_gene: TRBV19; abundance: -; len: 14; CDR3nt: TGTGCCAGTAAGCCGACAGGGAGGAACACTGAAGCTTTCTTT; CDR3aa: CASKPTGRNTEAFF